The clone carrying this T cell receptor (beta chain) has more than one count but fewer than ten. Its antigen is not known. All of the isolated RNA was reverse transcribed, so expressed TCRB transcripts were sequenced. Average reads for naive, central memory and regulatory T cell samples were roughly 3.4 million. The method was immunoSEQ multiplex PCR; TCRdb's version includes in-frame clones alone and lacks a portion of them. The data hold about 170,000 clones, with less than 9.5% observed a single time. This sample is part of a study of beta chain features in type 1 diabetes. Study results and limitations: All four CD4+ subsets from Type 1 diabetes patients carried moderately but significantly shorter TCRB CDR3s. Resolution of whether HLA type affects TCRB rearrangement was not achieved here. Fewer insertions but more deletions were seen at VDJ junctions in type 1 diabetes patients. cDNA-based reads could over-represent cells with high TCR expression.

In germline, CDR1 is SGHTA, CDR2 FQGTGA. The CDR3 sequence is 12 residues long. The V and J ends lost 0 bases and 9 bases respectively, with 6 bases between them. The material sequenced was central memory CD4+ T cells from blood. This receptor was taken from a woman between 40 and 50 years old with type 1 diabetes. V is TRBV7-3 and J is TRBJ2-1; D call uncertain. CDR3 residues: CASSLTSGEQFF. The CDR3 DNA sequence: TGTGCCAGCAGCTTAACTTCAGGTGAGCAGTTCTTC. Full variable domain (remainder filled in from reference TRBV7-3 and TRBJ2-1): GAGVSQTPSNKVTEKGKYVELRCDPISGHTALYWYRQSLGQGPEFLIYFQGTGAADDSGLPNDRFFAVRPEGSVSTLKIQRTERGDSAVYLCASSLTSGEQFFGPGTRLTVL.